The T cell receptor beta chain under discussion was sequenced for a study of blood T cell repertoires in COVID-19. This CDR3 is 14 amino acids long. V was clipped by 0 bases and J by 8 bases, with 10 bases between them. Germline CDR1 is SEHNR and CDR2 is FQNEAQ (reference sequence). The data were produced by immunoSEQ multiplex PCR, yet TCRdb's version contains in-frame clones alone and is incomplete. Here the sample spans just over 300,000 clones, roughly 90% being singletons. Sequencing input: PBMCs or T cells enriched from blood (not recorded which). This TCR was sampled from a woman aged 40 to 50 who had recovered from COVID-19. V is TRBV7-9 and J is TRBJ1-4, with a tentative D call TRBD1 (5 bases). The CDR3 DNA sequence: TGTGCCAGCAGCTTAGCGCAGGGTCTCGAAAAACTGTTTTTT. It encodes CASSLAQGLEKLFF.